Following are 16 T cell receptor beta chains from one sample sequenced in a study of T cells in Graves' hyperthyroidism and ophthalmopathy. The TCR beta CDR3 regions underwent amplification using RNA transcripts as the source. Researchers ran a first-round RT-PCR on the TCR CDR3 using the HTBI primer set. One entry per CDR3 protein, called by TCRdb with MiXCR from the multiplex PCR reads. The repertoire has approximately 610,000 distinct CDR3 sequences, roughly 17% of them found once; the top ten carry 15% to 20%. The specimen sequenced was blood. These receptor sequences come from a woman between 18 and 29 years old with Graves' hyperthyroidism.

This clonotype was picked up many times. The chain uses TRBV20-1 and TRBJ1-2, with TRBD1 matching 10 bases. This CDR3 has 12 residues. With V trimmed by 6 bases and J by 7 bases, 5 bases remained unmatched. Germline CDR1 DFQATT, CDR2 SNEGSKA (reference sequence). The CDR3 here is CSADDRGPGYTF. The CDR3 DNA sequence: TGCAGTGCGGACGACAGGGGGCCTGGCTACACCTTC.

The V call is TRBV18, the J call TRBJ2-5, with unresolved D. This CDR3 is built from 14 residues. V gave up 0 bases and J gave up 2 bases, with 7 bases separating them. CDR1 is KGHSH and CDR2 is LQKENI in the germline V gene. The CDR3, as DNA: TGTGCCAGCTCACCACCTATGCTTCAAGAGACCCAGTACTTC. This translates into CASSPPMLQETQYF. Full variable domain (outside the CDR3, taken from reference TRBV18 and TRBJ2-5): NAGVMQNPRHLVRRRGQEARLRCSPMKGHSHVYWYRQLPEEGLKFMVYLQKENIIDESGMPKERFSAEFPKEGPSILRIQQVVRGDSAAYFCASSPPMLQETQYFGPGTRLLVL.

This clonotype was seen repeatedly, ten times or more. CDR3 in amino acids: CASMRQSYYNEQFF. CDR3 DNA: TGTGCCAGCATGAGGCAGTCTTACTACAATGAGCAGTTCTTC. The chain joins TRBV2 to TRBJ2-1; no firm D call. The ends were cut back, 7 bases at V and 3 bases at J, with 13 bases in the middle. The length of the CDR3 is 14 residues. Germline CDR1 SNHLY, CDR2 FYNNEI.

The rearrangement joins TRBV4-1 to TRBJ1-6; 8 bases are a match to TRBD1. The CDR3 covers 16 residues. Trimming took 1 base from V and 10 from J; bases not matched to a gene: 9. Germline CDR1 MGHRA, CDR2 YSYEKL. The CDR3: CASSQVGQGPRSPLHF. DNA for the CDR3: TGCGCCAGCAGCCAAGTCGGACAGGGCCCAAGGTCACCCCTCCACTTT.

The sample holds many counts of this clonotype. This chain joins TRBV11-3 and TRBJ1-2; no definite D call. Trimming stripped 0 bases from V and 5 bases from J, with 13 bases between. CDR1 and CDR2 (germline): SGHNT, YENEEA. The CDR3 sequence is 15 residues long. As DNA, the CDR3 is TGTGCCAGCAGCTTAGATCTGTACAGACAATATGGCTACACCTTC. It translates to CASSLDLYRQYGYTF.

There are many counts of this clonotype. The V and J genes are TRBV2 and TRBJ2-4; 7 nucleotides match TRBD1. With V trimmed by 2 bases and J by 7 bases, 5 bases remained unmatched. Germline V gives CDR1 SNHLY, CDR2 FYNNEI. CDR3 length equals 14 residues. The CDR3 spells CASSEQGVLNIQYF. The CDR3 DNA is TGTGCCAGCAGTGAACAGGGGGTTTTGAACATTCAGTACTTC.

This clonotype was picked up many times. V usage is TRBV11-3 and J usage is TRBJ2-7, with D possibly TRBD1 on 5 matching bases. The CDR3 contains 13 residues. CDR1 SGHNT and CDR2 YENEEA come from the germline V gene. V was clipped by 5 bases and J by 2 bases, with 10 bases between them. DNA of the CDR3: TGTGCCAGCAGCCCTGGGGCAGCCTACGAGCAGTACTTC. Amino acid sequence: CASSPGAAYEQYF.

In its sample, this clonotype was seen a few times. The chain has TRBV6-1 and TRBJ1-2; tentative D call: TRBD1 (6 bases). The V gene lost 6 bases and the J gene lost 7 bases, with 15 bases spanning the gap. Germline CDR1 and CDR2: MNHNS and SASEGT. This CDR3 has 13 amino acids. The CDR3: CASSPTPDSGYTF. The CDR3 DNA follows: TGTGCCAGCAGCCCCACCCCGGACAGTGGCTACACCTTC.

The chain has TRBV12-3 or TRBV12-4 and TRBJ2-5; 11 nucleotides agree with TRBD2. The CDR3 contains 15 residues. V shed 6 bases and J 5 bases; nucleotides not matched to a gene: 8. CDR3 sequence (DNA): TGTGCCAGCAGCATAGCGGGAGGGCCCCTCGAGACCCAGTACTTC. Translating it yields CASSIAGGPLETQYF.

At least ten counts were recorded for this clonotype. This chain uses TRBV28 with TRBJ2-7, with D possibly being TRBD1 (5 bases). The germline CDR1 and CDR2 sequences are MDHEN and SYDVKM. The V and J ends lost 6 bases and 0 bases respectively, with 12 bases between them. This CDR3 spans 14 amino acids. The CDR3: CASRRTLDSYEQYF. The CDR3, as DNA: TGTGCCAGCAGAAGGACACTCGACTCCTACGAGCAGTACTTC.

This clonotype occurred a few times. The CDR3 loop reads CASSLGVVRGPLSYEQYF. As DNA, the CDR3 is TGTGCCAGCAGCTTAGGGGTTGTAAGGGGGCCTTTATCCTACGAGCAGTACTTC. The chain has TRBV7-9 and TRBJ2-7, with 7 bases lining up with TRBD1. With V trimmed by 1 base and J by 1 base, 13 bases remained unmatched. The length of the CDR3 is 18 residues. Germline V gene lookup returns CDR1 SEHNR and CDR2 FQNEAQ (reference sequence).

This clonotype has a count of ten or more. V is TRBV12-3 or TRBV12-4 and J is TRBJ2-3; TRBD1 matches at 10 bases. The CDR3 covers 15 residues. Trimming at V came to 4 bases and at J to 6 bases, leaving 7 bases not matched to a gene. In DNA form, the CDR3 reads TGTGCCAGCAGTTGGACAGGGGGGATCAGGGATACGCAGTATTTT. It codes for CASSWTGGIRDTQYF.

This clonotype was detected many times. This chain connects TRBV11-1 to TRBJ2-1; maybe TRBD2 (6 bases). V was trimmed by 4 bases and J by 7 bases, leaving 11 bases between them. Germline values: CDR1 SGHAT, CDR2 FQDESV (reference sequence). The CDR3 runs to 13 residues. CDR3 sequence (DNA): TGTGCCAGCAGCTCGGGACTTTCAAATGAGCAGTTCTTC. Protein sequence: CASSSGLSNEQFF.

The table lists this clonotype with many counts. The chain links TRBV3-1 to TRBJ2-5; D not certain. The germline CDR1 and CDR2 sequences are LGHDT and YNNKEL (reference sequence). V dropped 3 bases and J dropped 2 bases, with 4 bases sitting between them. This CDR3 has 12 amino acids. CDR3 DNA sequence: TGTGCCAGCAGCCACAGGCAAGAGACCCAGTACTTC. Its protein product is CASSHRQETQYF.

The table lists this clonotype with a few counts. This chain connects TRBV30 to TRBJ1-6; D remains unclear. V gave up 0 bases and J gave up 6 bases, with 9 bases separating them. Germline CDR1 is GTSNPN and CDR2 is SVGIG (reference sequence). The CDR3 length is 14 residues. CDR3 sequence: CAWSVGWGNSPLHF. The CDR3 DNA sequence: TGTGCCTGGAGTGTAGGGTGGGGTAATTCACCCCTCCACTTT. Using reference TRBV30 and TRBJ1-6 for the parts outside the CDR3, the full variable domain is SQTIHQWPATLVQPVGSPLSLECTVEGTSNPNLYWYRQAAGRGLQLLFYSVGIGQISSEVPQNLSASRPQDRQFILSSKKLLLSDSGFYLCAWSVGWGNSPLHFGNGTRLTVT.

This clonotype was recorded a few times. The V and J genes are TRBV24-1 and TRBJ2-7; possible D gene TRBD2, 5 bases. V was trimmed by 8 bases and J by 2 bases, leaving 12 bases between them. Germline-derived CDR1 and CDR2 are KGHDR and SFDVKD. The CDR3 totals 13 residues. The CDR3 coding sequence is TGTGCCACCAATGCGGGCAGCACCTACGAGCAGTACTTC. Amino acids: CATNAGSTYEQYF.